A single sample is the source of the 8 T cell receptor beta chains below, sequenced in a study of cytomegalovirus exposure and HLA in healthy donors (dated by TCRdb to the late 2010s). Libraries were built with the immunoSEQ multiplex PCR assay. For the multiplex PCR, a mixture combining 60 forward primers for TCR Vbeta segments and 13 reverse primers for TCR Jbeta segments was used. TCRdb took over this immuneACCESS table, retaining in-frame rearrangements with V and J assigned. Such tables are incomplete; in checked studies, under half of the missing clones stem from an unresolved V gene, and the remainder is unexplained. This sample is represented by 75,000 to 100,000 clones; 65% to 85% of them were singletons. In total, the top ten clones hold 2.5% to 3.5% of the sample. Sequencing was done on a sample of PBMCs. These receptors came from a female donor in good health and CMV-seropositive.

The gene calls are TRBV6-5 and TRBJ2-2, with D possibly matching TRBD2 (6 bases). V lost 11 bases and J lost 3, with 16 bases in between. CDR3 size: 14 residues. Germline CDR1 and CDR2: MNHEY and SVGAGI. For the CDR3, the DNA is TGTGCCGTTTCGTCGGGGGACCACACCGGGGAGCTGTTTTTT. Residues: CAVSSGDHTGELFF.

J is TRBJ2-2 and V is TRBV11-3; TRBD1 matches at 9 bases. CDR3 length: 15 residues. V shed 5 bases, J shed 2 bases, and the junction held 3 bases outside the gene matches. Germline assignment: CDR1 SGHNT and CDR2 YENEEA. This CDR3 is CASSPQGANTGELFF. The CDR3 DNA reads as TGTGCCAGCAGCCCACAGGGGGCAAACACCGGGGAGCTGTTTTTT.

CDR3 DNA sequence: TGCGCCAGCAGCCAAGATGGTGGCGGACAGGGTACCTACACCTTC. It encodes CASSQDGGGQGTYTF. The chain employs TRBV4-3 and TRBJ1-2; 8 bases are a match to TRBD1. The trim removed 0 bases at V and 10 bases at J, leaving 10 bases unmatched. The germline gives CDR1 LGHNA, CDR2 YSLEER. The CDR3 is 15 residues long.

The chain uses TRBV4-3 and TRBJ1-1; 7 bases agree with TRBD1. The CDR3 extends over 13 amino acids. Unmatched junction bases numbered 3, after V lost 1 base and J lost 7 bases. Germline-derived CDR1 and CDR2 are LGHNA and YSLEER. This CDR3 reads CASSQGDSLEAFF. The CDR3 nucleotides read TGCGCCAGCAGCCAAGGGGACAGCCTTGAAGCTTTCTTT.

The chain joins TRBV7-2 to TRBJ2-1; 10 bases map to TRBD2. Germline loops: CDR1 SGHTA, CDR2 FQGNSA. V shed 8 bases and J 5 bases; nucleotides not matched to a gene: 6. The length of the CDR3 is 14 residues. The CDR3 is CASDTSGVHNEQFF. CDR3 coding DNA: TGTGCCAGCGACACTAGCGGGGTCCACAATGAGCAGTTCTTC. The whole variable domain, remainder taken from reference TRBV7-2 and TRBJ2-1, is GAGVSQSPSNKVTEKGKDVELRCDPISGHTALYWYRQSLGQGLEFLIYFQGNSAPDKSGLPSDRFSAERTGGSVSTLTIQRTQQEDSAVYLCASDTSGVHNEQFFGPGTRLTVL.

The chain couples TRBV19 to TRBJ1-2; the D gene is possibly TRBD1 (6 bases). Trimming stripped 3 bases from V and 2 bases from J, with 10 bases between. Germline V gene lookup returns CDR1 LNHDA and CDR2 SQIVND (reference sequence). CDR3 length: 14 residues. CDR3 protein: CASSMGQGNYGYTF. CDR3 nucleotides: TGTGCCAGTAGTATGGGACAAGGGAACTATGGCTACACCTTC.

This rearrangement joins TRBV2 to TRBJ2-6; 9 bases are shared with TRBD1. This CDR3 comprises 14 residues. Germline loops: CDR1 SNHLY, CDR2 FYNNEI. V trimming: 4 bases; J trimming: 9 bases; junction bases outside the gene matches: 4. The CDR3 protein is CASSGTGVGNVLTF. The CDR3 DNA reads TGTGCCAGCAGTGGGACAGGGGTGGGCAACGTCCTGACTTTC.

This clone has a handful of counts. The chain employs TRBV7-2 and TRBJ1-5; 8 nucleotides align to TRBD1. V dropped 5 bases and J dropped 3; count of bases not matched to a gene: 3. Germline CDR1 is SGHTA and CDR2 is FQGNSA. CDR3 length: 14 amino acids. The CDR3 reads CASSQDRVNQPQHF. Here the CDR3 DNA reads TGTGCCAGCAGCCAGGACAGGGTCAATCAGCCCCAGCATTTT.